The 5 T cell receptor beta chains below were found in one sample sequenced in a study of T cell responses to AZD1222 COVID-19 vaccine. Assay: immunoSEQ multiplex PCR; the TCRdb copy retains only in-frame clones and omits some. The sample consists of around 63,000 clones, over 75% of them appearing once. Sequencing was performed on peripheral blood, taken on day 0 of AZD1222 vaccination. Receptors originate from an adult in good health.

The chain's CDR3 is CASSLPPYEQYF. CDR3 bases: TGTGCCAGCAGCTTGCCGCCTTACGAGCAGTACTTC. The chain carries TRBV5-4 and TRBJ2-7; the D is unclear. Germline V lookup: CDR1 SGHNT, CDR2 YYREEE (reference sequence). V dropped 1 base and J dropped 4 bases, with 6 bases sitting between them. The CDR3 sequence is 12 residues long.

In this sample, this clone turned up once. The genes are TRBV5-4 and TRBJ2-1; tentative D call: TRBD2 (5 bases). V lost 9 bases to trimming and J lost 5 bases, with 15 bases between them. In germline, CDR1 is SGHNT, CDR2 YYREEE (reference sequence). The CDR3 is 13 residues long. CDR3 in DNA: TGTGCCAATTCATACTTAGCGAACAATGAGCAGTTCTTC. It encodes CANSYLANNEQFF.

The V gene is TRBV6-2 or TRBV6-3, the J gene TRBJ2-1, with D perhaps being TRBD1 or TRBD2 (6 bases each). The CDR3 is 15 residues long. Germline V lookup: CDR1 MNHEY, CDR2 SVGEGT. The V gene lost 0 bases and the J gene lost 5 bases, with 11 bases spanning the gap. CDR3 sequence (DNA): TGTGCCAGCAGTTACTCTGGGGGGCAGAACAATGAGCAGTTCTTC. It yields the protein CASSYSGGQNNEQFF.

The chain uses TRBV5-1 and TRBJ2-1; TRBD1 is a possible D gene (6 bases). The CDR3 loop spans 15 amino acids. Germline V gene lookup returns CDR1 SGHRS and CDR2 YFSETQ. The V end lost 5 bases, the J end lost 2 bases, and 14 bases lay between the germline ends. CDR3 in amino acids: CASRVRRQAYNEQFF. In nucleotides, the CDR3 is TGCGCCAGCAGAGTCCGGAGACAGGCCTACAATGAGCAGTTCTTC.

The CDR3 sequence is CASSPGGDTQYF. The DNA for the CDR3 is TGTGCCAGCAGCCCCGGGGGGGATACGCAGTATTTT. The genes are TRBV11-3 and TRBJ2-3; the match to TRBD2 covers 7 bases. CDR1 is SGHNT, CDR2 YENEEA, per germline. Losses at the gene ends were 5 bases for V and 6 bases for J; bases not matched to a gene: 2. This CDR3 has 12 amino acids.